Below are 4 T cell receptor beta chains sequenced from a single sample in a study of T cell changes during pregnancy in multiple sclerosis (dated by TCRdb to about 2019). The library was made by the immunoSEQ multiplex PCR assay. TCRdb's version of the immuneACCESS table is confined to in-frame rearrangements and falls short of the full clone set. An unresolved V gene accounts for under half of the shortfall where checked; the remainder is of unknown origin. Present in this sample are some 40,000 clones, 92% of which were seen just once. Approximately 0.8% of the sample comes from the top ten. The sequencing used CD4+ T cells from peripheral blood mononuclear cells, collected in the third trimester of pregnancy. All receptors come from a female donor with multiple sclerosis, enrolled in a pregnancy study.

This clone appeared a few times. The rearrangement joins TRBV5-6 to TRBJ1-1; 7 nucleotides line up with TRBD1. The CDR3 consists of 14 residues. CDR1 is SGHDT, CDR2 YYEEEE, per germline. V shed 4 bases and J 4 bases; nucleotides not matched to a gene: 7. The CDR3 protein is CASSATGAGTEAFF. DNA for the CDR3: TGTGCCAGCAGCGCCACAGGGGCGGGCACTGAAGCTTTCTTT. The whole variable domain, remainder taken from reference TRBV5-6 and TRBJ1-1, is DAGVTQSPTHLIKTRGQQVTLRCSPKSGHDTVSWYQQALGQGPQFIFQYYEEEERQRGNFPDRFSGHQFPNYSSELNVNALLLGDSALYLCASSATGAGTEAFFGQGTRLTVV.

The rearrangement joins TRBV2 to TRBJ2-4; 7 bases match TRBD2. Germline loops: CDR1 SNHLY, CDR2 FYNNEI. Germline trimming cut 3 bases from V and 3 bases from J; bases unmatched to any gene: 14. The CDR3 runs to 18 residues. CDR3 residues: CASSEIGAGALGKNIQYF. The CDR3 coding sequence is TGTGCCAGCAGTGAGATAGGGGCGGGAGCTCTAGGCAAAAACATTCAGTACTTC.

This clone was seen a few times. The chain couples TRBV6-5 to TRBJ1-1; no clear D gene. The V end was cut by 8 bases, the J end by 2 bases, with 9 bases between. The CDR3 is made up of 12 amino acids. CDR1 MNHEY and CDR2 SVGAGI come from the germline V gene. The CDR3 reads CASRRLNTEAFF. CDR3 coding DNA: TGTGCCAGCCGAAGACTAAACACTGAAGCTTTCTTT.

This chain connects TRBV23-1 to TRBJ1-4, with 7 bases that match TRBD1. TRBV23-1 is treated as an ORF (open reading frame) with a function not yet certain. The CDR3 extends over 17 amino acids. J lost 10 bases, V lost 2 bases, and 16 bases had no gene match. DNA of the CDR3: TGCGCCAGCAGTCAACCAACTATACGGGACAGTCGGCCAAAACTGTTTTTT. Its translation is CASSQPTIRDSRPKLFF.